This TCR beta chain came from a study of T-cell reconstitution after alpha-beta-depleted transplantation in children. A TCRbeta library incorporating unique molecular identifiers was prepared. TCRdb reprocessed the PCR reads with MiXCR, giving one entry per CDR3 protein. Counted here are around 380,000 distinct CDR3 sequences, roughly 11% occurring once; the ten biggest clones make up 4.5% to 6%. From germline, CDR1 is KGHSH and CDR2 LQKENI. CDR3 length: 14 residues. The V and J ends lost 1 base and 6 bases respectively, with 7 bases between them. This TCR was sampled from a human donor who donated a stem cell graft to a child with acute myeloid leukemia. This chain links TRBV18 with TRBJ1-6; a weak D match, TRBD1 (5 bases). Sequences were derived from PBMCs from the stem cell graft donor, sampled from the stem cell graft. The CDR3 bases are TGTGCCAGCTCACCACGACAGTCTAATTCACCCCTCCACTTT. Encoded protein: CASSPRQSNSPLHF.